This T cell receptor beta chain was obtained from a study of T cell responses to AZD1222 COVID-19 vaccine. Findings of the study overall: Regions left unmutated in variants are reportedly the target of nearly half of spike-specific TCRs. Just five to seven AZD1222 recipients tested seropositive at baseline. Regions 160-218 and 743-854 dominated among vaccine-associated CD4 TCRs spanning spike. The donors showed a predominance of white British ancestry and of females, with possible underestimation of clonal diversity.

Germline V CDR1 and CDR2: SGHNT, YYREEE (reference sequence). J was trimmed by 4 bases and V by 4 bases; bases with no gene match: 5. The CDR3 consists of 15 residues. Concerning this clone itself: Antigen: not known.

Using immunoSEQ multiplex PCR, the repertoire was profiled, and TCRdb retains in-frame clones only, with some absent. This sample has approximately 120,000 clones, with over 85% found just once. The V call is TRBV5-4, the J call TRBJ2-1, with TRBD2 identical over 10 bases. This TCR came from an adult in good health. The sequences come from peripheral blood, collected on day 0 of AZD1222 vaccination. The chain's CDR3 is CASSLAGDLYNEQFF. DNA for the CDR3: TGTGCCAGCAGCCTAGCGGGGGACTTATACAATGAGCAGTTCTTC. The full variable domain, rest sourced from reference TRBV5-4 and TRBJ2-1, is ETGVTQSPTHLIKTRGQQVTLRCSSQSGHNTVSWYQQALGQGPQFIFQYYREEENGRGNFPPRFSGLQFPNYSSELNVNALELDDSALYLCASSLAGDLYNEQFFGPGTRLTVL.